The 5 T cell receptor beta chains below come from one sample, sequenced in a study of regulatory T cells in long-lasting Graves disease. Stated time point: newly diagnosed GD, antithyroid drugs for less than 3 months. Following extraction of RNA from PBMCs, that RNA was used to make the TCR library. Library construction for TCR beta used iRepertoire HTBI primers and Arm-PCR of CDR3 regions. TCRdb reprocessed the multiplex PCR reads via MiXCR and lists one record per CDR3 protein. Seen here are about 210,000 distinct CDR3 sequences, approximately 18% observed once, and the top ten hold 10% to 15%. The same data also contributed to another study, on T cells in Graves' hyperthyroidism and ophthalmopathy.

This specimen consisted of peripheral blood mononuclear cells (PBMCs), obtained at new diagnosis, from a patient treated with antithyroid drugs. These receptors were collected from a woman in her 30s with Graves disease.

This clonotype was observed at least ten times. The chain links TRBV6-1 to TRBJ2-2, with TRBD2 as a possible D gene (6 bases). Trimming cost V 8 bases and J 0 bases, with 10 bases left between them. There are 14 residues in the CDR3. The germline gives CDR1 MNHNS, CDR2 SASEGT. The CDR3, as DNA: TGTGCCAGCCTAAGGAGGGCGAACACCGGGGAGCTGTTTTTT. Protein product: CASLRRANTGELFF.

This clonotype has a count of ten or more. The chain recombines TRBV2 with TRBJ1-1; 8 bases match TRBD1. The germline gives CDR1 SNHLY, CDR2 FYNNEI. The CDR3 has 16 residues. J gave up 1 base and V 6 bases, and 10 bases lay outside the gene matches. The CDR3 is CASRGTTGARNTEAFF. The CDR3 coding sequence is TGTGCCAGCAGGGGTACGACAGGGGCAAGGAACACTGAAGCTTTCTTT.

There are many counts of this clonotype. The genes are TRBV10-3 and TRBJ2-7; 7 bases are a match to TRBD2. In germline, CDR1 is ENHRY, CDR2 SYGVKD. The CDR3 runs to 16 residues. With 0 bases clipped from V and 2 bases from J, the junction kept 7 bases outside the gene matches. CDR3 region: CAISESERAGAYEQYF. The DNA for the CDR3 is TGTGCCATCAGTGAGTCGGAGAGGGCGGGGGCCTACGAGCAGTACTTC.

The rearrangement uses TRBV5-1 and TRBJ1-1; D gene ambiguous. Germline V gene sequence: CDR1 SGHRS, CDR2 YFSETQ. V was cut by 6 bases and J by 1 base, with 16 bases left in between. This CDR3 has 15 residues. The CDR3 DNA sequence: TGCGCCAGCAACAATAACAAGCCCGGGAACACTGAAGCTTTCTTT. Its protein product is CASNNNKPGNTEAFF.

This clonotype was recorded at least ten times. The genes are TRBV28 and TRBJ2-6, with 9 positions matching TRBD1. V gave up 5 bases and J gave up 1 base; unmatched junction bases: 12. Germline V lookup: CDR1 MDHEN, CDR2 SYDVKM. CDR3 size: 19 residues. The CDR3 sequence: CASSPPWTGEQSGANVLTF. CDR3 nucleotide sequence: TGTGCCAGCAGTCCACCCTGGACAGGGGAACAATCTGGGGCCAACGTCCTGACTTTC.